This T cell receptor (beta chain) was captured in a study of CXCR3-negative and CXCR3-positive naive CD8 T cells. UMI-tagged TRB cDNA libraries were built via 5' RACE. One entry per CDR3 protein, without DNA, is what TCRdb gives after re-calling the 5' RACE reads. The repertoire table contains roughly 90,000 distinct CDR3 sequences. This CDR3 has 16 amino acids. Per the germline V gene, CDR1 is MNHEY and CDR2 is SMNVEV (reference sequence). The material sequenced was naive CXCR3- CD8+ T cells from blood. Specified subset: CD45RO-CCR7+CD27+CD95- naive CD8+ T cells lacking CXCR3 (TNR3-). V is TRBV27 and J is TRBJ2-1; TCRdb's assignment of TRBD2 cannot be checked, as there is no DNA. This receptor was obtained from a human donor in good health. Some clones in this sample may be carry-over from other donors' samples. The CDR3 here is CASIPTSGDFYNEQFF.